Below are 18 T cell receptor delta chains sequenced from a single sample in a study of gamma-delta chains in newborns, infants, children. TCRdb reprocessed the reads through CATT. This sample carries 4,000 to 6,000 delta-chain clones, 2.5% to 3% of them seen once, and the ten largest clones take roughly an eighth. Sequenced: blood. The receptors stem from a child who was a newborn, infant or young child, either healthy, febrile or measles-vaccinated (not recorded which).

This rearrangement joins TRDV2 to TRDJ3; 11 bases align to TRDD3. CDR3 length equals 21 residues. V shed 0 bases and J 0 bases; nucleotides not matched to a gene: 9. Germline V gene data show CDR1 as GEAIGNYY and CDR2 as EKD. The CDR3 is CACDTVLGDNAGSWDTRQMFF. CDR3 bases: TGTGCCTGTGACACCGTACTGGGGGATAACGCGGGCTCCTGGGACACCCGACAGATGTTTTTC.

The V call is TRDV2, the J call TRDJ3, with 10 bases aligning to TRDD3. CDR1 is GEAIGNYY, CDR2 EKD, per germline. Trimming at V came to 3 bases and at J to 0 bases, leaving 10 bases not matched to a gene. The CDR3 spans 20 residues. For the CDR3, the DNA is TGTGCCTGTGACTCCTACTGGGGGATTCGGAGCTCCTGGGACACCCGACAGATGTTTTTC. Residues: CACDSYWGIRSSWDTRQMFF.

A few counts support this clone. The chain uses TRDV1 and TRDJ1; 7 positions match TRDD2. The junction had 12 bases not matched to a gene; V was cut back by 2 bases and J by 0 bases. From germline, CDR1 is TSWWSYY and CDR2 QGS. This CDR3 is built from 18 residues. This CDR3 reads CALGESFLPILHTDKLIF. CDR3 sequence (DNA): TGTGCTCTTGGGGAATCCTTCCTTCCCATACTCCACACCGATAAACTCATCTTT.

This clone is categorized as medium-sized (0.01 to 0.1%). This may be a read error: a much more frequent sequence differs by one nucleotide. The same CDR3 arises from other DNA sequences in this sample as well. The genes are TRDV2 and TRDJ3; 12 nucleotides align to TRDD3. J lost 4 bases, V lost 0 bases, and 3 bases had no gene match. This CDR3 contains 18 residues. Germline CDR1 reads GEAIGNYY; CDR2 reads EKD. The CDR3: CACDTVLGDTWDTRQMFF. CDR3 DNA sequence: TGTGCCTGTGACACCGTACTGGGGGATACTTGGGACACCCGACAGATGTTTTTC.

The chain is built from TRDV2 and TRDJ3; D remains ambiguous. This CDR3 contains 18 residues. Deletions cut 3 bases from V and 0 bases from J, with 14 bases between. CDR1 and CDR2 (germline): GEAIGNYY, EKD. The CDR3 DNA reads TGTGCCTGTGACCCAGTACTTTCTAGCTCCTGGGACACCCGACAGATGTTTTTC. This encodes CACDPVLSSSWDTRQMFF.

The J gene is TRDJ3, the V gene TRDV3; weak D call: TRDD3 (9 bases). This CDR3 has 22 amino acids. Looked up from germline, CDR1 is TVYSNPD and CDR2 is GDNSRS (reference sequence). Trimming stripped 2 bases from V and 0 bases from J, with 29 bases between. CDR3 protein: CAFSFLTRTGGLSSWDTRQMFF. Written as DNA, the CDR3 is TGTGCCTTTTCCTTCCTAACCCGTACTGGGGGACTTAGCTCCTGGGACACCCGACAGATGTTTTTC.

This clone is classed as large (0.1 to 1%). Other DNA sequences in this specimen translate into the identical CDR3. The chain links TRDV2 to TRDJ3; 11 bases are a match to TRDD3. CDR1 GEAIGNYY and CDR2 EKD come from the germline V gene. The V and J ends lost 0 bases and 0 bases, in that order; junction bases with no gene match: 3. The CDR3 spans 19 residues. The CDR3 nucleotides are TGTGCCTGTGACACCGTACTGGGGGATAGCTCCTGGGACACCCGACAGATGTTTTTC. Its protein is CACDTVLGDSSWDTRQMFF.

This clone was observed a handful of times. The chain joins TRDV2 to TRDJ1; 12 bases match TRDD3. J gave up 2 bases and V 0 bases, and 6 bases lay outside the gene matches. CDR3 size: 17 residues. The germline gives CDR1 GEAIGNYY, CDR2 EKD. DNA of the CDR3: TGTGCCTGTGACACCTTACTGGGGGATACCAAGACCGATAAACTCATCTTT. Translated: CACDTLLGDTKTDKLIF.

J is TRDJ2 and V is TRDV1, with TRDD3 matching 9 bases. J was trimmed by 0 bases and V by 3 bases; bases with no gene match: 17. CDR3 size: 21 residues. The germline V gene encodes CDR1 TSWWSYY and CDR2 QGS. DNA for the CDR3: TGTGCTCTTGGGGACCAAGAAGATAGGGGGGATACTCCTCCTTTGACAGCACAACTCTTCTTT. This encodes CALGDQEDRGDTPPLTAQLFF.

This clone was counted a few times. The rearrangement joins TRDV2 to TRDJ3, with a tentative D call TRDD3 (5 bases). V lost 1 base, J lost 0 bases, and 12 bases lay in between. The germline V gene encodes CDR1 GEAIGNYY and CDR2 EKD. CDR3 length equals 18 residues. The CDR3 DNA is TGTGCCTGTGACACAGGGGGCCCCCGCTCCTGGGACACCCGACAGATGTTTTTC. It yields the protein CACDTGGPRSWDTRQMFF.

V and J are TRDV2 and TRDJ3; 11 positions match TRDD3. V lost 1 base, J lost 0 bases, and 4 bases stayed unmatched. Germline CDR1 reads GEAIGNYY; CDR2 reads EKD. CDR3 length equals 19 residues. CDR3 sequence (DNA): TGTGCCTGTGACACTGATACTGGGGGATACTCCTGGGACACCCGACAGATGTTTTTC. It encodes CACDTDTGGYSWDTRQMFF.

The gene calls are TRDV2 and TRDJ2; 12 nucleotides align to TRDD3. Germline trimming cut 3 bases from V and 7 bases from J; bases unmatched to any gene: 11. This CDR3 is 17 amino acids long. The V gene's germline CDR1 is GEAIGNYY and CDR2 EKD. This CDR3 reads CACDALLGDTDRAQLFF. In DNA, the CDR3 is TGTGCCTGTGACGCCCTACTGGGGGATACAGATAGAGCACAACTCTTCTTT.

In this sample, this clone turned up a few times. The sample holds other DNA sequences that translate to the same CDR3. The chain is built from TRDV2 and TRDJ3; 12 positions match TRDD3. Per the germline V gene, CDR1 is GEAIGNYY and CDR2 is EKD. The CDR3 length is 19 residues. The ends lost 3 bases at V and 0 bases at J; junction bases unmatched: 5. The CDR3 sequence: CACDVLGDTGSWDTRQMFF. The CDR3 region has the DNA TGTGCCTGTGACGTACTGGGGGATACAGGCTCCTGGGACACCCGACAGATGTTTTTC.

This clone was counted only a few times. The J gene is TRDJ1, the V gene TRDV2, with TRDD3 identical over 7 bases. The CDR3 runs to 18 residues. The V gene's germline CDR1 is GEAIGNYY and CDR2 EKD. J was trimmed by 5 bases and V by 0 bases; bases with no gene match: 17. In nucleotides, the CDR3 is TGTGCCTGTGACACCTCCTGGCCTATACTGGGGATCCGGGATAAACTCATCTTT. This sequence encodes CACDTSWPILGIRDKLIF.

This clone was counted between two and nine times. This specimen includes other DNA sequences encoding the same CDR3. The chain joins TRDV2 to TRDJ3, with 9 bases matching TRDD3. The junction had 5 bases not matched to a gene; V was cut back by 3 bases and J by 0 bases. The length of the CDR3 is 18 residues. The germline V gene encodes CDR1 GEAIGNYY and CDR2 EKD. The CDR3 loop reads CACDLLGEISWDTRQMFF. The CDR3 region has the DNA TGTGCCTGTGACCTACTGGGGGAAATCTCCTGGGACACCCGACAGATGTTTTTC.

V and J are TRDV2 and TRDJ3, with a tentative D call TRDD3 (6 bases). Deletions cut 0 bases from V and 0 bases from J, with 17 bases between. The CDR3 has 20 amino acids. CDR1 and CDR2 from the germline V gene are GEAIGNYY and EKD. This CDR3 reads CACDTGELGIPSWDTRQMFF. CDR3 sequence (DNA): TGTGCCTGTGACACCGGTGAACTGGGAATACCCTCCTGGGACACCCGACAGATGTTTTTC.

This clone occurred a few times. A much more abundant neighbour one base away suggests this may be a read error. The sample holds other DNA sequences that translate to the same CDR3. The chain uses TRDV2 and TRDJ3, with 13 bases matching TRDD3. V dropped 2 bases and J dropped 4; count of bases not matched to a gene: 4. Germline values: CDR1 GEAIGNYY, CDR2 EKD. The CDR3 is 18 amino acids. The chain's CDR3 is CACDKILGDTWDTRQMFF. The CDR3 nucleotides read TGTGCCTGTGACAAAATACTGGGGGATACGTGGGACACCCGACAGATGTTTTTC.

About this clone: A read error is possible here, since a much larger clone lies one base away. This sequence joins TRDV2 and TRDJ1, with 7 positions matching TRDD3. CDR1 GEAIGNYY and CDR2 EKD come from the germline V gene. This CDR3 has 13 residues. The CDR3 sequence: CACDTWGTGKLIF. In nucleotides, the CDR3 is TGTGCCTGTGACACGTGGGGGACCGGTAAACTCATCTTT.